The clone carrying this T cell receptor beta chain ranks as medium-sized (0.01 to 0.1%). Its matching antigen is unknown. Germline lookup yields CDR1 MNHNS and CDR2 SASEGT. After removal of 5 bases from V and 5 bases from J, the junction contained 10 bases not matched to a gene. The CDR3 consists of 15 residues. The data stem from a study of metastatic and nonmetastatic thyroid tumors. For the study at large: From malignant and benign thyroid patients, repertoires in blood and in tumor or nodule tissue were compared.

Patients were all untreated before their thyroid surgery. As originally analysed: A classifier for distant metastasis in papillary thyroid cancer was constructed using CDR3 differences observed across clinicopathological groups. TCRdb re-called clones via MiXCR from the PCR reads. The V and J calls, along with clone size, are taken from TCRdb and not from the paper's own processing. This table has 15,000 or so clones, around 16% appearing once. Study results and caveats: Compared with benign nodules, malignant thyroid tumors were reported to have significantly higher TCR beta diversity in both blood and tumor.

The chain has TRBV6-1 and TRBJ2-7; TRBD1 matches at 9 bases. The TCR was taken from a female donor with papillary thyroid cancer or a benign thyroid nodule (not recorded which). Some clones in this sample may be carry-over from other donors' samples. What was sequenced was blood. CDR3 sequence reads: CASSSGQGRTNEQYF. In DNA, the CDR3 is TGTGCCAGCAGTTCCGGACAGGGGCGGACTAACGAGCAGTACTTC.